This T cell receptor (beta chain) was recorded in a study of blood T cells in healthy people across ages. Worth noting for this clonotype: Its antigen is not known.

For the second PCR, which ran for roughly 6 to 12 cycles, a sample-barcoded 5' primer and a J-beta primer mix were used. The yield of each sample was at least 2.5 million CDR3-containing paired-end reads. Using its own MiXCR run on the 5' RACE reads, TCRdb lists one record per CDR3 protein. Among about 1.5 million distinct CDR3 sequences listed, about 45% were seen once. Whole-study results and caveats: Per-million-T-cell TCR beta diversity fell roughly linearly with age. The unsorted PBMCs prevented any conclusive comparison of naive versus antigen-experienced cells. Versus aged donors, long-lived donors had higher diversity and more naive CD4+ cells.

Sequenced material: blood. This receptor was taken from a woman aged 18 to 35 in good health.

The CDR3: CASSPAGTGAKNIQYF. The DNA for the CDR3 is TGTGCCAGCTCACCAGCAGGGACGGGGGCCAAAAACATTCAGTACTTC. The genes are TRBV18 and TRBJ2-4, with D perhaps TRBD1 or TRBD2 (5 bases each). CDR1 and CDR2 from the germline V gene are KGHSH and LQKENI. There are 16 residues in the CDR3. The V end was cut by 2 bases, the J end by 1 base, with 12 bases between.